The rows below give T cell receptor beta chains drawn from one sample of a study of OX40 agonist ivuxolimab in advanced cancers. The method was immunoSEQ multiplex PCR; TCRdb's version includes in-frame clones alone and lacks a portion of them. Among approximately 52,000 clones, approximately 94% were seen once, and the ten largest hold around 12%. Sequenced here: CD4+ or CD8+ T cells sorted from blood, sampled in a trial of the OX40 agonist ivuxolimab. These receptors were taken from an adult with an advanced solid tumor such as melanoma, head and neck, liver or kidney cancer. Each CDR3 is given with its conserved first and last residue.

TRBV6-6	CASSMTGVRFDNEQFF
TRBV4-1	CASSQSPGNSYEQYF
TRBV29-1	CSVASGSSYEQYF
TRBV29-1	CSAYPTTGSGANVLTF
TRBV19	CASSIDGGSAYEQYF
TRBV25-1	CASKRGDTQYF
TRBV30	CAWSGMSGTEAFF
TRBV27	CASSFRGNGYEQYF
TRBV2	CASSEGPQQFF
TRBV4-3	CASSQGLANTGNEQFF
TRBV2	CASRAGTGDEKLFF
TRBV4-3	CASSQGPLADSYNEQFF
TRBV7-9	CASSLGVTGPGNTIYF
TRBV11-3	CASSSRTGGDDTQYF
TRBV27	CASSFSGSYNEQFF
TRBV13	CASGLAALNEQFF
TRBV7-2	CAGYEQYF
TRBV27	CASSTQTDTQYF
TRBV7-6	CASSLDRDGDNGYTF
TRBV5-1	CASHRGAGTDTQYF
TRBV9	CASSPRGGDSYSGANVLTF
TRBV29-1	CSVEDLVVETVSEQFF
TRBV5-6	CASSFEGLTSYNEQFF
TRBV7-6	CASSQGPSYNEQFF
TRBV27	CASSRIGETQYF
TRBV28	CASTAELPTSHEQYF
TRBV27	CASSLSEATGELFF
TRBV2	CANPGQSTEAFF
TRBV28	CASSFSWGRDQPQHF
TRBV7-2	CASSTGVSYEQYF
TRBV5-4	CASSLAAGVKTGELFF
TRBV19	CASTDGAREAFF
TRBV9	CASSGTSSYEQYF
TRBV5-1	CASSLASDSYEQYF
TRBV4-3	CASSQHPSGITYEQYF
TRBV7-9	CTSSLALTSVGANEQFF
TRBV13	CASSDLTEAFF
TRBV27	CASRPGGSAVYEQYF
TRBV27	CASSPGLAGAFSEQYF
TRBV5-4	CASSPGINTGANVLTF
TRBV28	CASRPFVGHQPQHF
TRBV19	CASIPPASTEAFF
TRBV7-2	CASSSSSGRWDTQYF
TRBV19	CASSISSGANVLTF